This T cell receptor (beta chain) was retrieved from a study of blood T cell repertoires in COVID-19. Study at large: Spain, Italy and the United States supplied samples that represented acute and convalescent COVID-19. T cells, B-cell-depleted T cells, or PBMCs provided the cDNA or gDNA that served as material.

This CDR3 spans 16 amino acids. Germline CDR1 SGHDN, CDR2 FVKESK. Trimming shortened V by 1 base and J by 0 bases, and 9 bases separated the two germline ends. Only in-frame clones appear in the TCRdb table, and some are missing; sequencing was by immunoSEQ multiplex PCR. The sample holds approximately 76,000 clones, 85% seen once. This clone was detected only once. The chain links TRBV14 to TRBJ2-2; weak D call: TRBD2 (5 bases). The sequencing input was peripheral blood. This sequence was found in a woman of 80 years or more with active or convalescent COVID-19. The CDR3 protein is CASSQVRASNTGELFF. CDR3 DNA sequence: TGTGCCAGCAGCCAAGTGAGGGCATCGAACACCGGGGAGCTGTTTTTT. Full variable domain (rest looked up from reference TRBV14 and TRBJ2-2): EAGVTQFPSHSVIEKGQTVTLRCDPISGHDNLYWYRRVMGKEIKFLLHFVKESKQDESGMPNNRFLAERTGGTYSTLKVQPAELEDSGVYFCASSQVRASNTGELFFGEGSRLTVL.